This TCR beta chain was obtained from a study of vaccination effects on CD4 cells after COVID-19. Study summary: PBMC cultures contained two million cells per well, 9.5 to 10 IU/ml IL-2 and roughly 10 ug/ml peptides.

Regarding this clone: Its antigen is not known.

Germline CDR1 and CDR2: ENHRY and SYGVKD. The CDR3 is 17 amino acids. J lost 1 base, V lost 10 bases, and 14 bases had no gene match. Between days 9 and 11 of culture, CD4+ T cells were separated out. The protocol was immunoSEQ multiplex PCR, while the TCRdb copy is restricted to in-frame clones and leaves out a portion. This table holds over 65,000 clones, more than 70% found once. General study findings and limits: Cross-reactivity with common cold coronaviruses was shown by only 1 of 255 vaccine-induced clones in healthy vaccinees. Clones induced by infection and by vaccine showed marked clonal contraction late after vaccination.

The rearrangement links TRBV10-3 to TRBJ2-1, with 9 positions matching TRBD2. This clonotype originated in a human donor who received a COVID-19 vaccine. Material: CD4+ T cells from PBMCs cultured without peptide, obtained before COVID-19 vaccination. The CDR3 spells CASAGPSGDASYNEQFF. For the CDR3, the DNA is TGTGCCAGCGCCGGACCTAGCGGGGACGCGTCCTACAATGAGCAGTTCTTC.